This TCR beta chain is drawn from a study of synovial regulatory T cells in juvenile arthritis. Median age approximately 10 years (2.4-22.9); median disease duration about 7 years (0.2-19.1). Comment on this clone: No antigen is known for it.

General study points: Inflammation-associated Treg cells in blood had less TCR diversity than the remaining blood Treg cells. iaTreg TCR repertoires were largely private across patients and partially overlapped synovial Teff and blood CPL.

The repertoire was sequenced with immunoSEQ multiplex PCR; TCRdb's copy has only in-frame clones and lacks some. This repertoire includes 7,700 or so clones. The TCR comes from a donor younger than 30 with juvenile idiopathic arthritis. Sequenced sample: Treg cells from blood. Sample subset: remaining (HLA-DR-negative) circulating blood Treg cells.

The CDR3 region is CASSMGGKYGYTF. This chain uses TRBV27 with TRBJ1-2. The CDR3 covers 13 residues. DNA was not recorded. Germline CDR1 MNHEY, CDR2 SMNVEV (reference sequence).